This is a list of T cell receptor beta chains from one sample in a study of cytomegalovirus exposure and HLA in healthy donors. Repertoires were generated with immunoSEQ multiplex PCR, while TCRdb's copy carries only in-frame clones and drops some. The table records about 160,000 clones, approximately 87% of them present only once. Sequenced sample: PBMCs. Receptors were obtained from a woman aged 30 to 39 in good health and CMV-seronegative. Each CDR3 is given with its conserved first and last residue. Each record gives: J gene, D gene, clone size, V gene, CDR3 protein, CDR3 DNA. The D gene is left open where the match is weak. Clone sizes are given selectively: once, few, many, or a class where the clone is expanded.

TRBJ1-2 | TRBD1 | few | TRBV9 | CASSLRGTGFLGYTF | TGTGCCAGCAGCCTTAGGGGGACAGGGTTCCTTGGCTACACCTTC
TRBJ2-3 | NA | once | TRBV6-6 | CASSERGGSDTQYF | TGTGCCAGCAGCGAGAGGGGGGGGTCTGATACGCAGTATTTT
TRBJ2-5 | TRBD1 | NA | TRBV5-4 | CASSRGGNQETQYF | TGTGCCAGCAGCCGAGGGGGCAATCAAGAGACCCAGTACTTC
TRBJ2-5 | NA | NA | TRBV7-2 | CASSPPWETQYF | TGTGCCAGCAGCCCCCCGTGGGAGACCCAGTACTTC
TRBJ2-7 | TRBD1 | NA | TRBV29-1 | CSVVPPGGSSYEQYF | TGCAGCGTTGTCCCCCCAGGGGGCTCCTCCTACGAGCAGTACTTC
TRBJ1-5 | NA | NA | TRBV7-9 | CASSSNGETPQHF | TGTGCCAGCAGCTCCAATGGCGAAACGCCCCAGCATTTT
TRBJ2-7 | TRBD1 | once | TRBV10-3 | CAISEPEGANEQYF | TGTGCCATCAGTGAGCCCGAGGGGGCCAACGAGCAGTACTTC
TRBJ1-2 | NA | NA | TRBV19 | CASSPTDSQPYYGYTF | TGTGCCAGTAGTCCCACGGACAGTCAACCTTACTATGGCTACACCTTC
TRBJ2-3 | NA | NA | TRBV11-2 | CASSSTDWTQYF | TGTGCCAGCAGCTCGACCGATTGGACGCAGTATTTT
TRBJ2-2 | TRBD2 | NA | TRBV2 | CASSARTSGHTGELFF | TGTGCCAGCAGTGCTAGGACTAGCGGACATACCGGGGAGCTGTTTTTT
TRBJ2-5 | NA | NA | TRBV20-1 | CSARGETQYF | TGCAGTGCTAGAGGAGAGACCCAGTACTTC
TRBJ1-5 | TRBD1 | NA | TRBV6-1 | CASRGGQGHNQPQHF | TGTGCCAGCAGGGGGGGACAGGGCCACAATCAGCCCCAGCATTTT
TRBJ2-2 | NA | NA | TRBV5-4 | CASSPVGPGKNTGELFF | TGTGCCAGCAGCCCGGTAGGTCCGGGGAAAAACACCGGGGAGCTGTTTTTT
TRBJ2-5 | NA | NA | TRBV6-6 | CASSTRRQETQYF | TGTGCCAGCAGTACTCGTAGACAAGAGACCCAGTACTTC
TRBJ2-7 | NA | NA | TRBV20-1 | CSARLVYEQYF | TGCAGTGCTAGACTAGTGTACGAGCAGTACTTC
TRBJ1-2 | TRBD1 | NA | TRBV2 | CASSEGDRVLYGYTF | TGTGCCAGCAGTGAAGGAGACAGGGTCCTCTATGGCTACACCTTC
TRBJ2-7 | NA | NA | TRBV4-3 | CASSQEAGHYYEQYF | TGCGCCAGCAGCCAAGAGGCAGGACACTACTACGAGCAGTACTTC
TRBJ2-7 | NA | NA | TRBV25-1 | CASSEGGGKDYEQYF | TGTGCCAGCAGTGAAGGGGGCGGAAAGGACTACGAGCAGTACTTC
TRBJ1-4 | NA | NA | TRBV2 | CASSEALTIFNEKLFF | TGTGCCAGCAGTGAAGCGCTTACCATTTTTAATGAAAAACTGTTTTTT
TRBJ2-3 | NA | NA | TRBV21-1 | CASSKVGQDISTDTQYF | TGTGCCAGCAGCAAAGTCGGGCAGGATATAAGCACAGATACGCAGTATTTT
TRBJ2-3 | NA | NA | TRBV6-5 | CASSYEGDTDTQYF | TGTGCCAGCAGTTACGAGGGAGACACAGATACGCAGTATTTT
TRBJ2-2 | TRBD1 | NA | TRBV10-3 | CAISGQGSNTGELFF | TGTGCCATCAGTGGACAGGGATCGAACACCGGGGAGCTGTTTTTT
TRBJ2-7 | TRBD1 | NA | TRBV6-1 | CASREDRGPYEQYF | TGTGCCAGCAGGGAGGACAGGGGCCCCTACGAGCAGTACTTC
TRBJ2-7 | TRBD1 | NA | TRBV5-1 | CASSFTGVPYEQYF | TGCGCCAGCAGCTTCACAGGGGTACCCTACGAGCAGTACTTC
TRBJ1-2 | NA | NA | TRBV5-1 | CATRGGTRYGYTF | TGCGCCACCCGTGGGGGTACCCGTTATGGCTACACCTTC
TRBJ1-5 | NA | NA | TRBV5-8 | CASSFGGRGNQPQHF | TGTGCCAGCAGCTTTGGGGGTAGGGGCAATCAGCCCCAGCATTTT
TRBJ2-3 | NA | NA | TRBV30 | CAWTPITDTQYF | TGTGCCTGGACGCCGATCACAGATACGCAGTATTTT
TRBJ2-5 | NA | NA | TRBV4-3 | CASSQELHQETQYF | TGCGCCAGCAGCCAAGAGCTCCACCAAGAGACCCAGTACTTC
TRBJ1-1 | NA | NA | TRBV15 | CATSREGSDTEAFF | TGTGCCACCAGCAGAGAAGGGTCGGACACTGAAGCTTTCTTT
TRBJ2-3 | NA | once | TRBV5-4 | CASSLGRQKTQYF | TGTGCCAGCAGCTTAGGCCGACAGAAAACGCAGTATTTT
TRBJ1-2 | TRBD1 | NA | TRBV5-1 | CASSMYQGAYGYTF | TGCGCCAGCAGCATGTACCAGGGGGCCTATGGCTACACCTTC
TRBJ1-3 | NA | NA | TRBV5-1 | CASSLTVERNTIYF | TGCGCCAGCAGCCTGACAGTGGAGAGAAACACCATATATTTT
TRBJ2-4 | TRBD1 | NA | TRBV2 | CASSTGQLAKNIQYF | TGTGCCAGCAGTACGGGACAGTTAGCCAAAAACATTCAGTACTTC
TRBJ1-4 | TRBD1 | few | TRBV11-2 | CASSLGTGWEKLFF | TGTGCCAGCAGCTTAGGGACAGGGTGGGAAAAACTGTTTTTT
TRBJ1-6 | TRBD1 | NA | TRBV7-6 | CASSLGWDSGSPLHF | TGTGCCAGCAGCTTAGGTTGGGACAGCGGTTCACCCCTCCACTTT
TRBJ2-7 | TRBD2 | few | TRBV27 | CASSNGLAGGTVYYEQYF | TGTGCCAGCAGTAATGGACTAGCGGGGGGCACGGTTTACTACGAGCAGTACTTC